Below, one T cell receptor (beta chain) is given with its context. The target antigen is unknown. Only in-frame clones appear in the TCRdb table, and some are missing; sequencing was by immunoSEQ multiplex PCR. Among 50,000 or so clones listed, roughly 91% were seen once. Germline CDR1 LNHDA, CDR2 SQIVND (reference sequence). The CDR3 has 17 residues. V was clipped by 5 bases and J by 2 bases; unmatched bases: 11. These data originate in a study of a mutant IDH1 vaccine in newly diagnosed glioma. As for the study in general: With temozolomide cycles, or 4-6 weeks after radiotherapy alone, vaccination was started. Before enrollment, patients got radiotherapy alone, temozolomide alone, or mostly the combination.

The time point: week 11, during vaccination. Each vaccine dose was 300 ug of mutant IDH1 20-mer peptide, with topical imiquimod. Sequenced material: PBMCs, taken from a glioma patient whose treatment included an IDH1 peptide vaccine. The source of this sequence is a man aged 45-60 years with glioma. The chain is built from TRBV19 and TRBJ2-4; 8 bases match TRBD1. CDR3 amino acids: CASSPTWAGGSKNIQYF. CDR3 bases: TGTGCCAGTAGTCCCACTTGGGCAGGGGGCTCCAAAAACATTCAGTACTTC.